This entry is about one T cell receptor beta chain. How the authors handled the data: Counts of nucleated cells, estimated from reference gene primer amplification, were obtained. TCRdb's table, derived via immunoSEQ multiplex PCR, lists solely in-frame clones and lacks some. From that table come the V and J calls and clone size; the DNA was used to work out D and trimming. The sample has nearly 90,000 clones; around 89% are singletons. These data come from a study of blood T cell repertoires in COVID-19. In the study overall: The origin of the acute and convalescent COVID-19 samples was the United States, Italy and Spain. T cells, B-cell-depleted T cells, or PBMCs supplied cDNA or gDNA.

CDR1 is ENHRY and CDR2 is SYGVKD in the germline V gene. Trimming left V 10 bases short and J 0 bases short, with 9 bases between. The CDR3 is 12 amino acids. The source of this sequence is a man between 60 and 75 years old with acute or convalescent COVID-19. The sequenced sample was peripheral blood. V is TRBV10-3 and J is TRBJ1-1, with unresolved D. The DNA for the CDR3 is TGTGCCACCTCCACAGTGAACACTGAAGCTTTCTTT. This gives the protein CATSTVNTEAFF.